The subject of this entry is one TCR beta chain. The antigen is not known. A single base separates this from a much larger clone, so it may be a read error. The sample holds other DNA sequences that translate to the same CDR3. These data originate in a study of shared clonotypes between healthy human individuals. Notes on the study in general: Richness estimates generally favored naive over memory subsets.

Assay: immunoSEQ multiplex PCR; the TCRdb copy retains only in-frame clones and omits some. The top ten hold over 0.8% of the sample, which has around 1,000,000 clones, 70% to 85% seen once. V was clipped by 1 base and J by 1 base, with 4 bases between them. From germline, CDR1 is SGHDN and CDR2 FVKESK. The CDR3 covers 13 residues. Sequencing was carried out using memory CD4+ T cells from PBMCs. Subset noted: CD45RA-negative fraction. This chain links TRBV14 with TRBJ1-1; D is unclear. This receptor was taken from a man aged 18 to 29 in good health. Some clones in this sample may be carry-over from other donors' samples. The CDR3 region has the DNA TGTGCCAGCAGCCAAGGCACGAACACTGAAGCTTTCTTT. The encoded protein is CASSQGTNTEAFF.